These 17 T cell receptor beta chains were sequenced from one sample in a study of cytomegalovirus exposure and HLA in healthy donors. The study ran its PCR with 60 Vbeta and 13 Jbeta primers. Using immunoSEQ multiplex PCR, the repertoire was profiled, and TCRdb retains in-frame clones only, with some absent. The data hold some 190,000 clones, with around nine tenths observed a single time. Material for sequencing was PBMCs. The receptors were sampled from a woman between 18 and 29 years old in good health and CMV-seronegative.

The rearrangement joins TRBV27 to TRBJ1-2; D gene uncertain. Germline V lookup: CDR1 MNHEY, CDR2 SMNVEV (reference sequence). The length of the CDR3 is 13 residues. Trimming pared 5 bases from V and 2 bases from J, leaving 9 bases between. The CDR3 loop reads CASSGRENYGYTF. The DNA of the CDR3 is TGTGCCAGCAGTGGCCGGGAAAACTATGGCTACACCTTC.

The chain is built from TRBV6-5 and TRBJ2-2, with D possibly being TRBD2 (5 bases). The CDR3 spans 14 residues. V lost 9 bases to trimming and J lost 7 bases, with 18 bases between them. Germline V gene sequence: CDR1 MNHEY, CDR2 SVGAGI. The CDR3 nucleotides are TGTGCCAGTAAGCCGAGGCTCGAGGGCGGGGAGCTGTTTTTT. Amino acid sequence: CASKPRLEGGELFF.

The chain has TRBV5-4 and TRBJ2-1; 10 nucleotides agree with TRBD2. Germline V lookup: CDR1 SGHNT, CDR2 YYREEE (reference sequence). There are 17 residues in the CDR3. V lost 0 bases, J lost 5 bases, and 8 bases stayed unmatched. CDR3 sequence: CASSLAPLAGGNNEQFF. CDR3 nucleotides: TGTGCCAGCAGCTTGGCACCCTTAGCGGGGGGCAACAATGAGCAGTTCTTC.

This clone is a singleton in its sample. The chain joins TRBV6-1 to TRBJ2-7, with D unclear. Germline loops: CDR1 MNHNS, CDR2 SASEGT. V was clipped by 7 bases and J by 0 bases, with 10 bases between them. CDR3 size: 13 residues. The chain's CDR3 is CASNRVPSYEQYF. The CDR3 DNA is TGTGCCAGCAACCGGGTACCCTCCTACGAGCAGTACTTC.

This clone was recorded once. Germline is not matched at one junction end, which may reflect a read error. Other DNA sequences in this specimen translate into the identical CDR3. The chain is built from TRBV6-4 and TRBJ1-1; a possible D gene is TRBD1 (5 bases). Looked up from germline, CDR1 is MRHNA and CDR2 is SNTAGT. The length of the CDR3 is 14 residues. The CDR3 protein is CASSERGGETEAFF. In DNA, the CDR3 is TGTGCCAGCAGTGAGCGGGGGGGAGAAACTGAAGCCTTCTTT.

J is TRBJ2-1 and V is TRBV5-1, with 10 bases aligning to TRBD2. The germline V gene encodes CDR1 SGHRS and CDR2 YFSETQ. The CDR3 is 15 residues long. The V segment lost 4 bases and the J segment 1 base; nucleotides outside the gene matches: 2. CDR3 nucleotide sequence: TGCGCCAGCAGCAGTAGCGGGGGGTCCTACAATGAGCAGTTCTTC. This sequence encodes CASSSSGGSYNEQFF.

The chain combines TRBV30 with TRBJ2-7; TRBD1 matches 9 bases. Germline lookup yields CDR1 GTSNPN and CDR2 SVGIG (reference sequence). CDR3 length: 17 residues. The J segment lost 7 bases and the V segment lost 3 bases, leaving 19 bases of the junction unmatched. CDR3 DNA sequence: TGTGCCTGGAGACCCCCCGGGATCACACAGGGGGCAGGGGAGCAGTACTTC. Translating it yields CAWRPPGITQGAGEQYF.

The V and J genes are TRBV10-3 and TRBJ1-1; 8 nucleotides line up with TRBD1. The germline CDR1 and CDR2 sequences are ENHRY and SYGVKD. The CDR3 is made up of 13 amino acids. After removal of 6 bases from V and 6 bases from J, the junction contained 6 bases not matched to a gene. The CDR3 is CAIRLDRGAEAFF. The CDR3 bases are TGTGCCATCAGACTCGACAGGGGCGCTGAAGCTTTCTTT.

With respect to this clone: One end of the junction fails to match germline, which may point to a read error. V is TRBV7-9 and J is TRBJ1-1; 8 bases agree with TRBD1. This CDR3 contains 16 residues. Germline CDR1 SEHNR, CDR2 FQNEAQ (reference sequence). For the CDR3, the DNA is TGTTCCAGCAGCTTAGGTGTCAGGGGGCGCGGGACTGAAGCTTTCTTT. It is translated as CSSSLGVRGRGTEAFF.

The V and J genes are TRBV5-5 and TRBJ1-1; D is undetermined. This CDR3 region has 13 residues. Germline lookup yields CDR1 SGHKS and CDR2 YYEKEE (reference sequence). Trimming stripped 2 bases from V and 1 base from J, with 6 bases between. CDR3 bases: TGTGCCAGCAGCTTCGGTCCGAACACTGAAGCTTTCTTT. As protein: CASSFGPNTEAFF.

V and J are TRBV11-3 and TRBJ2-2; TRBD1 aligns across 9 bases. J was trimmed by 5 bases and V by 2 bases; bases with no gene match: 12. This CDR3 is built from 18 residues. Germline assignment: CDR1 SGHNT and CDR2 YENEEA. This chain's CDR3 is CASSLSQGGTGLTGELFF. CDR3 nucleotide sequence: TGTGCCAGCAGCTTATCCCAGGGCGGGACAGGGTTGACCGGGGAGCTGTTTTTT.

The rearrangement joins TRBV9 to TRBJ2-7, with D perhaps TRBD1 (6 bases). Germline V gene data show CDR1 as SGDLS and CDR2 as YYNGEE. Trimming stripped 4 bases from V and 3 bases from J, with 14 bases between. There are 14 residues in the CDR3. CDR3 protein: CASSPWTEHYEQYF. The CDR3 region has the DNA TGTGCCAGCAGCCCTTGGACAGAGCACTACGAGCAGTACTTC.

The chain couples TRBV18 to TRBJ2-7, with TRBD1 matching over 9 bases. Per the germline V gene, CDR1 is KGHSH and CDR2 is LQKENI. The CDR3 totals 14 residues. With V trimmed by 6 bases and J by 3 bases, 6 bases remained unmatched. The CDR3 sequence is CASSPGTGYYEQYF. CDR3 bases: TGTGCCAGCTCCCCCGGGACAGGGTACTACGAGCAGTACTTC.

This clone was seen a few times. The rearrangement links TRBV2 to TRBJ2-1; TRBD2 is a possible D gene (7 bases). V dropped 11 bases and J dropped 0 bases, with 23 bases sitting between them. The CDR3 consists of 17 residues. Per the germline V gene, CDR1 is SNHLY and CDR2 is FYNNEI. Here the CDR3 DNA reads TGTGCCTCTAGGCGGGGGTCAGGCAGGGGCTCCTACAATGAGCAGTTCTTC. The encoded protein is CASRRGSGRGSYNEQFF.

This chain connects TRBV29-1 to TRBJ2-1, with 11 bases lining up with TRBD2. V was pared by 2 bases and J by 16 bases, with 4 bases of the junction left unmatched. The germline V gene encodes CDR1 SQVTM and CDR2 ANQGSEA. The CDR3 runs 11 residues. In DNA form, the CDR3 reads TGCAGCGTTGAACTAGCGGGGGGAATCTTCTTC. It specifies CSVELAGGIFF.

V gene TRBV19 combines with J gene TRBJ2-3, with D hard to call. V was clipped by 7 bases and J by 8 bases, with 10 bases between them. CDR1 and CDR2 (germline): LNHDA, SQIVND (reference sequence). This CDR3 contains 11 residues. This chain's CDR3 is CASTKSGTQYF. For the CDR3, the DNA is TGTGCCAGTACAAAGAGTGGTACGCAGTATTTT.

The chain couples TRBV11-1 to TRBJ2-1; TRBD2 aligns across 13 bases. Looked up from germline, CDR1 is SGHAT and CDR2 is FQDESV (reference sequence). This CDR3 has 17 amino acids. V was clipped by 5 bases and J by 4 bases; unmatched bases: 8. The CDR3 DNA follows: TGTGCCAGCAGCCCCACCCCGGGACTAGCGGGGTACAATGAGCAGTTCTTC. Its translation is CASSPTPGLAGYNEQFF.